This TCR beta chain was recovered during a study of cytomegalovirus exposure and HLA in healthy donors (dated by TCRdb to about 2017). Describing the broader study: An earlier analysis of roughly 570 of the donors reported approximately 280 Gb of sequence data and 100 million to 120 million unique TCR beta sequences obtained from around 180 million T cells. The study aimed to test whether cataloging public T cell receptors could reveal signatures of past pathogen exposure. A later genetic analysis used genome-wide SNP genotypes for 398 of the 666 donors, treating that subset as a discovery cohort. A later analysis re-examined previously published TCR beta repertoires from about 700 donors and added high-resolution HLA genotyping to investigate patterns of TCR occurrence. Across roughly 420 genotyped donors of the cohort, an average of roughly 230,000 unique TCR beta nucleotide sequences per donor were sequenced, and roughly 20% of those sequences were non-productive. The genetic ancestry cluster associated with self-reported Caucasian donors included 81% of the 398 genotyped donors. To decide whether each TCR beta V gene segment behaved as functional or pseudogenic, an earlier analysis of approximately 600 of the donors relied on high-throughput TCR beta sequencing. The T cell repertoires of 666 subjects were profiled by immunosequencing and related to cytomegalovirus serostatus. The number of donors typed differed by locus, with 629-630 for A, B, C, DRB1 and DQB1, around 560 for DQA1, about 610 for DPA1, and some 470 for DPB1. Alongside the repertoire data, information on donor age, sex, ethnicity and CMV serostatus was compiled. An early release that covered approximately 600 HLA-typed donors contained about 300 gigabases of sequencing data and 85 million to 100 million unique TCR sequences. All discovery cohort repertoires had been generated on a single sequencing platform. Besides the first cohort of roughly 640 subjects, a separate validation cohort made up of roughly 130 different subjects was used. The study combined high-throughput TCR immunosequencing, statistical association of individual TCRs with disease status, and machine learning to predict cytomegalovirus infection status. In the later analysis, no new phenotypic data were used to find candidate immune exposures; instead, reliance was placed on TCR beta sequences and their occurrence across donors. Several DR-DQ haplotypes were treated as single units for association and clustering because of strong linkage in the cohort. Both class I and class II loci were covered by HLA typing, at four-digit resolution. Study-wide findings and limitations: According to a later genetic analysis, donors in an Asian-associated ancestry cluster had fewer N-insertions in productive TCRs than the approximately 670-donor mean. CMV serostatus was the only immune exposure information available for the cohort. The classifier was reported to diagnose cytomegalovirus status with high specificity and sensitivity in both the original and validation cohorts. Linkage disequilibrium might explain the correlated functional status among segregating V segments, but an unknown experimental factor could not be excluded. A further reported finding was that TCR beta sequences accurately predicted the HLA-A and HLA-B alleles for most subjects in the first cohort. The study gave a list of more than 150 TCR beta chains associated with cytomegalovirus. Several of the top co-occurrence clusters appeared to be linked to parvovirus B19, influenza, CMV and Epstein-Barr virus, according to a later analysis. Presence/absence analyses assumed roughly uniform sequencing depth across donors, an assumption that may not hold. Specific HLA alleles were associated with over 15,000 TCR beta sequences at a false discovery rate of 0.05 in a later analysis. The cohort was sequenced for TCR beta chains only, and without alpha or paired-chain data the features that could be detected were limited. The authors suggested that the approach could potentially be generalized to other disease states and immunological phenotypes. In a later analysis, the rate of TCR association differed among HLA loci, with DRB1 alleles having the most associated TCRs and HLA-C alleles having the fewest. In a later analysis, most CMV-associated TCR beta chains were found to appear HLA-restricted, with HLA associations seemingly driven largely by CMV exposure. In a later analysis, HLA-associated TCR beta chains showed more clonal expansion and lower generation probabilities than non-associated chains that were equally common. V-gene and J-gene trimming of TCR beta chains was associated with a missense DCLRE1C variant in a later genetic analysis, and the association was replicated in an independent cohort. A group of highly shared sequence variants was considered likely to be a technical artifact of the sequencing pipeline. Assigning TCR associations to individual alleles was difficult when HLA alleles, especially DR and DQ, strongly co-occurred. Seventeen rarely observed V segments, including chromosome 9 orphons, were excluded from the earlier analysis of some 590 of the donors because counts were too low. In an earlier analysis of over 550 of the donors, most TCR beta V segments were observed in productive rearrangements about 87% or about 30% of the time, broadly matching IMGT annotations. Because the 87-base-pair reads could not distinguish some IMGT-functional V segments, including TRBV6-2 and TRBV6-3, those segments were excluded. Three of the identified cytomegalovirus-associated TCR beta chains were confirmed in vitro to be specific for cytomegalovirus antigens. Because some donors lacked HLA typing at each locus, the association tests relied only on the typed subset. Most TCR sequences were observed very rarely across donors, whereas some public TCRs were present in many individuals.

The library came from the immunoSEQ multiplex PCR assay. The multiplex PCR relied on a mix of 60 forward primers for TCR Vbeta segments and 13 reverse primers for TCR Jbeta segments. Amplification of the CDR3 region of rearranged TCR beta genes was performed with a multiplex PCR assay on genomic DNA. The amplified TCR beta libraries were sequenced on the Illumina HiSeq System as 87-base-pair reads. The authors' analysis ran thus. A later analysis counted tens of millions of unique TCR beta chains across the 550 to 800 repertoires, and some 11 million of these chains were shared by at least two donors. Raw reads were error-corrected and collapsed into unique sequences by a nearest-neighbor algorithm in which closely related sequences were merged to remove PCR and sequencing errors. To assign V, D and J gene segments, CDR3 sequences were aligned to IMGT reference sequences. For a sequence to be retained, a match of at least six nucleotides was required to both a V gene segment and a J gene segment. A rearrangement counted as productive if the CDR3 had no stop codons and remained in frame with V and J, and every other rearrangement counted as non-productive. Following IMGT convention, CDR3 was defined as the stretch from the second conserved V-encoded cysteine to the conserved J-encoded phenylalanine. The earlier analysis of roughly 590 of the donors excluded sequences that lacked an unambiguous match to a single V gene segment. In an earlier analysis of 450 to 750 of the donors, a V segment was called functional when productive rearrangements were above 56.7%, and segregating when the standard deviation between donors exceeded 5%. To diagnose cytomegalovirus status from the catalog of TCR beta chain sequences, a statistical classification framework was built. In a later analysis, TCR nucleotide sequences were compared against IMGT/GENE-DB human TR gene sequences so that V and J genes could be assigned. A later analysis assigned CDR3 sequences and most-parsimonious VDJ recombination scenarios with the TCRdist pipeline. In a later analysis, each TCR beta chain was defined by its CDR3 amino acid sequence together with its V-gene family, and reads without a unique V-gene family were excluded. A later analysis removed 550 to 700 highly shared, low-generation-probability nucleotide sequences to deal with suspected cross-contamination and a sequencing artifact. In a later analysis, a clonal expansion index for each public chain was calculated from normalized within-repertoire ranks of inferred template counts. In a later analysis, generation probabilities were computed using a VDJ recombination model fitted to out-of-frame rearrangements, and the results were checked against IGoR. Hypergeometric tests were used in a later analysis to score TCR-TCR, TCR-HLA and TCR-CMV co-occurrence, with a repertoire-size bias correction applied to the TCR pairs. In a later analysis, false discovery rates were estimated by permuting HLA or CMV assignments 20 times. In a later analysis, co-occurring TCRs were grouped using DBSCAN, and TCRdist sequence similarity was added for clustering within HLA-allele-positive subsets. For co-occurrence clustering, repertoires with fewer than 30,000 or more than 120,000 public chains were excluded, along with a handful of repertoires with anomalous nucleotide sharing. TCRdb limited this immuneACCESS table to in-frame rearrangements with V and J called. A share of clones is missing; checked studies link under half to unresolved V genes, and the rest is unexplained. The V and J calls and clone size are taken from that table; D and trimming were inferred from the DNA. This sample comprises fewer than 200,000 clones, roughly 80% of them detected only once. Roughly 2% of the sample is taken by the ten largest.

CDR1 MNHEY and CDR2 SMNVEV are derived from the germline V gene (reference sequence). Taken from cysteine to phenylalanine, the CDR3 has 14 residues. CDR3 DNA is the only sequence kept; it has 42 bases, read in frame from the first base. V loses 6 bases at its end and J loses 1 base; junction bases beyond the gene matches: 3. The cohort was made up of 666 healthy bone marrow donors. Cohort members were all nominally healthy when sampled, although unrecorded immune exposures were likely present. The donor was CMV seronegative and was included in the group of a few hundred seronegative cohort members. Every donor gave a peripheral blood sample, and the peripheral blood mononuclear cells from that sample were used for TCR beta sequencing. Genomic DNA extraction from the blood cell samples was performed with the Qiagen DNeasy Blood Extraction Kit. Concerning this clone itself: No cognate antigen has been identified for it. Base qualities are missing; no much larger clone stands one base away.

Specimen: PBMCs. This TCR derives from a female donor in good health and CMV-seronegative. The chain is encoded by TRBV27 joined to TRBJ2-7; TRBD1 fits 10 bases in the junction. The DNA is as follows: TGTGCCAGCAGCGGGACAGGGGAATCCTACGAGCAGTACTTC. This yields the protein CASSGTGESYEQYF.